This TCR beta chain is drawn from a study of T cells in localized non-small cell lung cancer. Study outcomes and limitations: The greatest T cell clonality was found in uninvolved adjacent lung (higher than in tumor). Only one tumor region went through sequencing, so heterogeneity may still be there. In adjacent lung appeared a median about 58 of the top 100 tumor clones. Greater blood T cell density accompanied longer overall survival.

Worth noting for this clone: Its specificity is unknown.

Assay used: immunoSEQ multiplex PCR; TCRdb lists only in-frame clones, some missing. The sample holds more than 15,000 clones; 70% to 90% are singletons and the top ten take about 25%. The source material was peripheral blood, sampled before any cancer treatment. This sequence was found in a male donor aged 60 or over with stage I lung adenocarcinoma.

Written as DNA, the CDR3 is TGTGCCAGTAGTATAATACCGGGAGATGGCTACACCTTC. It encodes CASSIIPGDGYTF. The chain links TRBV19 to TRBJ1-2; D is unclear. The CDR3 covers 13 residues. V was shortened by 2 bases and J by 6 bases, with 10 bases between the two germline ends. Germline values: CDR1 LNHDA, CDR2 SQIVND (reference sequence).